What follows describes a single T cell receptor (beta chain). Its antigen remains unidentified. The CDR3 has 12 residues. V was pared by 6 bases and J by 5 bases, with 3 bases of the junction left unmatched. The germline V gene has CDR1 DFQATT and CDR2 SNEGSKA (reference sequence). The data were obtained in a study of T-cell reconstitution after alpha-beta-depleted transplantation in children. Whole-study results and caveats: When one year had passed after transplant, most T-cell counts and diversity came from newly produced T cells. Several hundred expanded graft clones reportedly supplied alpha-beta T cells about two months after transplant. Surviving thymic progenitors and recipient T cells were the source of high TCRbeta diversity at day 60 in some patients.

TCRbeta library preparation incorporated unique molecular identifiers. TCRdb re-called the PCR reads with MiXCR, one entry per CDR3 protein. Of about 540,000 distinct CDR3 sequences in the sample, 25% to 30% are singletons; the top ten hold 35% to 40%. The J gene is TRBJ2-5, the V gene TRBV20-1, with 10 bases lining up with TRBD1. The input for sequencing was PBMCs, taken before TCRalphabeta/CD19-depleted stem cell transplant. The TCR originated in a boy in the first two years of life with Wiskott-Aldrich syndrome, due to receive a stem cell transplant. Here the CDR3 DNA reads TGCAGTGCAAAGGACAGGGGGGAGACCCAGTACTTC. This translates into CSAKDRGETQYF.